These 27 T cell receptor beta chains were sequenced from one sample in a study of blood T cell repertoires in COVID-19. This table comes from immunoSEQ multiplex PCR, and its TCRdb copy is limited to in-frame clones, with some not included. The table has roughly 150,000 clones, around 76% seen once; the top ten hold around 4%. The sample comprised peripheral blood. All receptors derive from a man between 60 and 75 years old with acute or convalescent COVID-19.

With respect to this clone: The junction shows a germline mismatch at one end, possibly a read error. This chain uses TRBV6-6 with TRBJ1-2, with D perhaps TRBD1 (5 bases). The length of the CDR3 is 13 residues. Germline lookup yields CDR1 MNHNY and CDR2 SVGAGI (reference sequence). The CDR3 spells CASNPTVNDGYTF. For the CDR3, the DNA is TGTGCCAGCAACCCGACAGTTAACGATGGCTACACCTTC.

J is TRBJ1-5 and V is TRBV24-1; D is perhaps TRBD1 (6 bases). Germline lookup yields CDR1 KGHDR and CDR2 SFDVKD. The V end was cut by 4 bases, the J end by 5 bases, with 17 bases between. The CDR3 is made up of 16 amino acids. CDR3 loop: CATSELTGTNYQPQHF. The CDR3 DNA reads TGTGCCACCAGTGAACTCACCGGGACAAATTATCAGCCCCAGCATTTT.

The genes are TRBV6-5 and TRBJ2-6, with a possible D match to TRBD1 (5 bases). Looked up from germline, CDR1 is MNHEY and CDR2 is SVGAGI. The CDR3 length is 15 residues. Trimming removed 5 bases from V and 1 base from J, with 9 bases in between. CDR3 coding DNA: TGTGCCAGCAGTAAGACAGTATCTGGGGCCAACGTCCTGACTTTC. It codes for CASSKTVSGANVLTF.

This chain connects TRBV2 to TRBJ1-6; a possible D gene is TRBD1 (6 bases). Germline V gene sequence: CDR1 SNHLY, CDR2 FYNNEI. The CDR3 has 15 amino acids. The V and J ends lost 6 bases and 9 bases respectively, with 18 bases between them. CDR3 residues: CASSFTTGRGSPLHF. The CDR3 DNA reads TGTGCCAGCAGCTTTACAACAGGGAGAGGTTCACCCCTCCACTTT.

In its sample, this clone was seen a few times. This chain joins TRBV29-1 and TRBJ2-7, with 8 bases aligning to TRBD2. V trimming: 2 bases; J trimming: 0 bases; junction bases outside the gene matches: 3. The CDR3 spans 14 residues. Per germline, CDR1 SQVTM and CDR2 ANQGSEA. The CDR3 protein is CSVELAGGSYEQYF. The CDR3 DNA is TGCAGCGTTGAACTTGCGGGAGGCTCCTACGAGCAGTACTTC.

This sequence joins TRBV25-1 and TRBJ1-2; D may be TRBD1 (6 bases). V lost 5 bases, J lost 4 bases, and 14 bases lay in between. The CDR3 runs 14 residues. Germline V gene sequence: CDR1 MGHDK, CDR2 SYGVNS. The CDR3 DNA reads TGTGCCAGCAGTTCCTGGGGGGGCCGCTATGGCTACACCTTC. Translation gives CASSSWGGRYGYTF.

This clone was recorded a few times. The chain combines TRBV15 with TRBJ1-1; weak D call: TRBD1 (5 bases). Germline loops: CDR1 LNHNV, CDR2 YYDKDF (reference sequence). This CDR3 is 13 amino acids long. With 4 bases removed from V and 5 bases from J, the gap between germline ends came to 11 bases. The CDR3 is CATSTLRATEAFF. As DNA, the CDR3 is TGTGCCACCAGCACCCTCAGGGCTACTGAAGCTTTCTTT.

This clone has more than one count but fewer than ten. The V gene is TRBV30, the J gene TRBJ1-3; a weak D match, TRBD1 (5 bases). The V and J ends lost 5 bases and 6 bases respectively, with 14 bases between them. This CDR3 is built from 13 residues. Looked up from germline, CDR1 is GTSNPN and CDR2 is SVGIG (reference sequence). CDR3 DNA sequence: TGTGCCTGGGTGGGAAGGGGCTTAAACACCATATATTTT. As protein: CAWVGRGLNTIYF.

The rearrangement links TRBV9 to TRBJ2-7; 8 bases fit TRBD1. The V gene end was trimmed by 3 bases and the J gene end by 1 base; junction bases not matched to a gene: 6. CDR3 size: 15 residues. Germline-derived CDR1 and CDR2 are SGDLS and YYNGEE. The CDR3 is CASSAGQEKSYEQYF. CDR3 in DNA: TGTGCCAGCAGCGCGGGACAGGAGAAATCCTACGAGCAGTACTTC. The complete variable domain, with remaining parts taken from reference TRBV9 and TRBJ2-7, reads DSGVTQTPKHLITATGQRVTLRCSPRSGDLSVYWYQQSLDQGLQFLIQYYNGEERAKGNILERFSAQQFPDLHSELNLSSLELGDSALYFCASSAGQEKSYEQYFGPGTRLTVT.

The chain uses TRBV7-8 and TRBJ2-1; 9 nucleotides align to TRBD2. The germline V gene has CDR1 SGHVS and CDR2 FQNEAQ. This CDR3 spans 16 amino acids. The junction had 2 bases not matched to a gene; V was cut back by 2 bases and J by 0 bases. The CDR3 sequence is CASSLLAGSSYNEQFF. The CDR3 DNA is TGTGCCAGCAGCTTACTAGCGGGGAGCTCCTACAATGAGCAGTTCTTC.

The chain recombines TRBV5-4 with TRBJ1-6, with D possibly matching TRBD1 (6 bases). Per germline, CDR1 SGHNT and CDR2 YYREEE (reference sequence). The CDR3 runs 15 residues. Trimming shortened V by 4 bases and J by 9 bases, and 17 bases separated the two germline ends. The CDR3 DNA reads TGTGCCAGCAGCGCCGGAGGGGGGGCTGGTTCACCCCTCCACTTT. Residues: CASSAGGGAGSPLHF.

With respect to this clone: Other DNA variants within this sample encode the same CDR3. This CDR3 reads CASSLWTDYGYTF. The CDR3 nucleotides read TGTGCCAGCAGTTTGTGGACAGATTATGGCTACACCTTC. The chain has TRBV28 and TRBJ1-2, with D possibly matching TRBD1 (6 bases). In germline, CDR1 is MDHEN, CDR2 SYDVKM. The CDR3 length is 13 residues. Trimming pared 3 bases from V and 5 bases from J, leaving 10 bases between.

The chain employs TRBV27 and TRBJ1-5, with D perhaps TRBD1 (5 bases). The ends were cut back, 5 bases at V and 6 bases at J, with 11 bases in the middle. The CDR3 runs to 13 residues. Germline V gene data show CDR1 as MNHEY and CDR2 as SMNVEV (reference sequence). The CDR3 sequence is CASSQGIGQPQHF. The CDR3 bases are TGTGCCAGCAGTCAGGGAATTGGTCAGCCCCAGCATTTT.

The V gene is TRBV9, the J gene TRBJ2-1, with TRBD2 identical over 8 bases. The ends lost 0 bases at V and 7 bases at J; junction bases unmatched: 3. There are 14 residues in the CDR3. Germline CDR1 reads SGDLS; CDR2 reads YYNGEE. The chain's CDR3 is CASSVVSGKNEQFF. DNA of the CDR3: TGTGCCAGCAGCGTAGTTAGCGGGAAGAATGAGCAGTTCTTC.

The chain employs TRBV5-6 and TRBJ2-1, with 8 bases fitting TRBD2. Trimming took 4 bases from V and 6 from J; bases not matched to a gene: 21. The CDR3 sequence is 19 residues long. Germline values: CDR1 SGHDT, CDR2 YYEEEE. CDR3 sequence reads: CASSPRGSGVPPLSNEQFF. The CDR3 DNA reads TGTGCCAGCAGCCCTCGAGGTAGCGGGGTTCCCCCTCTGAGCAATGAGCAGTTCTTC.

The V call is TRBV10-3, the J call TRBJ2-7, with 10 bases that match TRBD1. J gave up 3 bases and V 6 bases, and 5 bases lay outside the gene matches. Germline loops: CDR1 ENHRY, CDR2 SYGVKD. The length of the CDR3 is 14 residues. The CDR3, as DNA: TGTGCCATCAGGCCGGGACAGGGGTTCTACGAGCAGTACTTC. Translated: CAIRPGQGFYEQYF.

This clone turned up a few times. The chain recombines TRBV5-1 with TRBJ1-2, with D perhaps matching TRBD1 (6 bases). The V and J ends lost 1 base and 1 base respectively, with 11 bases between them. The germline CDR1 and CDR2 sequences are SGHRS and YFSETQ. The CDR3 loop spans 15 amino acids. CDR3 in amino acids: CASSLLQGLNYGYTF. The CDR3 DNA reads TGCGCCAGCAGCTTGTTACAGGGTCTTAACTATGGCTACACCTTC.

The CDR3 region is CASSGGAGYTEAFF. In nucleotides, the CDR3 is TGTGCCAGTAGTGGCGGGGCAGGCTACACTGAAGCTTTCTTT. The rearrangement uses TRBV19 and TRBJ1-1; TRBD1 might be the D (5 bases). Germline CDR1 LNHDA, CDR2 SQIVND (reference sequence). The CDR3 has 14 residues. V was trimmed by 5 bases and J by 3 bases, leaving 13 bases between them.

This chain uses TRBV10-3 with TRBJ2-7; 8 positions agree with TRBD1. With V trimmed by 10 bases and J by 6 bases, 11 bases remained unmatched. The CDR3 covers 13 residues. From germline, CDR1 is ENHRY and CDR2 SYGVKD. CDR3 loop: CATTGGEGREQYF. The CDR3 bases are TGTGCCACTACAGGGGGAGAGGGTCGCGAGCAGTACTTC.

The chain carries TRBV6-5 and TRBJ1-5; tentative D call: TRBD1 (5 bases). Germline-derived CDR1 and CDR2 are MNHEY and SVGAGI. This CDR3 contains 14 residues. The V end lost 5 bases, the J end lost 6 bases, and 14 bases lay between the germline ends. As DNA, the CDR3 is TGTGCCAGCAGTATTGCAGGGTCGGGTCAGCCCCAGCATTTT. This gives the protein CASSIAGSGQPQHF.

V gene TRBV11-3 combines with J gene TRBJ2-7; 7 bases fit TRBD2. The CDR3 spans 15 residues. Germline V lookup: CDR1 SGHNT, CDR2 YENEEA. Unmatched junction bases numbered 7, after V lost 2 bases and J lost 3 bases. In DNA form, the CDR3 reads TGTGCCAGCAGCTTAAACGGGGGAGGGCTCTACGAGCAGTACTTC. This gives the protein CASSLNGGGLYEQYF.

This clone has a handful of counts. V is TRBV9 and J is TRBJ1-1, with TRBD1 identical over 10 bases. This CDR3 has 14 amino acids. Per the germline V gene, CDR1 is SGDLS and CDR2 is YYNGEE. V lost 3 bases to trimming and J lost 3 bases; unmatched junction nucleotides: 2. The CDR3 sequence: CASSAGTGDTEAFF. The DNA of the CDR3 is TGTGCCAGCAGCGCCGGGACAGGGGACACTGAAGCTTTCTTT.

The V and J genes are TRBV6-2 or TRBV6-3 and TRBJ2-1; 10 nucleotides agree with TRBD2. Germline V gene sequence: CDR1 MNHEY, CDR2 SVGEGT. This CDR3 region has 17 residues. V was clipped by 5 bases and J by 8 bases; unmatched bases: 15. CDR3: CASSPPRGLARGDEQFF. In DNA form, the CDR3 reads TGTGCCAGCAGTCCACCGAGGGGACTAGCGAGGGGTGATGAGCAGTTCTTC.

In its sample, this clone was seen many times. The CDR3 nucleotides read TGTGCCAGCTGGCAGGGATTCCCCTACGAGCAGTACTTC. Encoded protein: CASWQGFPYEQYF. The V gene is TRBV19, the J gene TRBJ2-7; perhaps TRBD1 as D (5 bases). V was shortened by 9 bases and J by 2 bases, with 14 bases between the two germline ends. The CDR3 is 13 amino acids. Germline CDR1 LNHDA, CDR2 SQIVND (reference sequence).

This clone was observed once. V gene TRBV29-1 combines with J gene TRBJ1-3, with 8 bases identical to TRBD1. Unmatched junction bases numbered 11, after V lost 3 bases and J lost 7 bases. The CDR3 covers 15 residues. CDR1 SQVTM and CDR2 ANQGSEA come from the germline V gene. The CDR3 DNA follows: TGCAGCGTTGAGCCGGAGACAGGGGATCGGAACACCATATATTTT. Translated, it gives CSVEPETGDRNTIYF.

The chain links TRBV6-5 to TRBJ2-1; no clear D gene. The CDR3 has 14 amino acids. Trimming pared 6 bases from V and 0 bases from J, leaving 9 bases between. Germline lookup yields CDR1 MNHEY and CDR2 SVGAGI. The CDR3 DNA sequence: TGTGCCAGCAGCCTTGACAACTCCTACAATGAGCAGTTCTTC. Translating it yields CASSLDNSYNEQFF.

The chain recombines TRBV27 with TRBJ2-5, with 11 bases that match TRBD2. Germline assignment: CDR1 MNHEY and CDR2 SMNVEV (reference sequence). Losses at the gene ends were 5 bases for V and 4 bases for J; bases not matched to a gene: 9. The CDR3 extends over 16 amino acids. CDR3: CASSETLAGGGETQYF. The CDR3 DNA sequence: TGTGCCAGCAGTGAAACCCTAGCGGGAGGAGGAGAGACCCAGTACTTC.